This T cell receptor (beta chain) was obtained from a study of blood T cell repertoires in COVID-19. For the study at large: Italy, Spain and the United States were the sources of the convalescent and acute COVID-19 samples.

The germline CDR1 and CDR2 sequences are SNHLY and FYNNEI. V lost 6 bases to trimming and J lost 0 bases; unmatched junction nucleotides: 1. This CDR3 comprises 15 residues. Study processing details: Reference gene primer amplification gave nucleated cell count estimates. Sequencing used immunoSEQ multiplex PCR; TCRdb keeps in-frame clones, though not all of them. The DNA gave D and trimming, while V, J and clone size come from that table. Among 200,000 to 250,000 clones listed, around 86% were seen once. The rearrangement uses TRBV2 and TRBJ1-3; 11 bases align to TRBD1. The sequenced material came from peripheral blood. This sequence was found in a man between 50 and 59 years old with acute or convalescent COVID-19. The CDR3 is CASSGQGASGNTIYF. The CDR3 bases are TGTGCCAGCAGCGGACAGGGGGCCTCTGGAAACACCATATATTTT.